These 12 T cell receptor beta chains originate from one sample sequenced in a study of neurological immune-mediated disorders. The time point: technical triplicate 2. TCRdb re-derived calls from the 5' RACE reads in MiXCR, one entry per CDR3 protein. In the table there are around 56,000 distinct CDR3 sequences, less than 25% of which are singletons. The sample comprised PBMCs. Receptors were obtained from a man aged 55-75 years with HTLV-1-associated myelopathy (HAM/TSP).

This clonotype was detected only a few times. The CDR3 bases are TGCGCCAGCAGCTTGAGGGACAGGGTTTGTGAGGGAGGCAATCAGCCCCAGCATTTT. Amino acid sequence: CASSLRDRVCEGGNQPQHF. The chain carries TRBV5-1 and TRBJ1-5, with 9 bases aligning to TRBD1. This CDR3 spans 19 amino acids. V was pared by 1 base and J by 2 bases, with 13 bases of the junction left unmatched. Germline CDR1 and CDR2: SGHRS and YFSETQ. Combining the CDR3 with reference TRBV5-1 and TRBJ1-5 gives the whole variable domain KAGVTQTPRYLIKTRGQQVTLSCSPISGHRSVSWYQQTPGQGLQFLFEYFSETQRNKGNFPGRFSGRQFSNSRSEMNVSTLELGDSALYLCASSLRDRVCEGGNQPQHFGDGTRLSIL.

This rearrangement joins TRBV5-6 to TRBJ2-1; D ambiguous. Germline V gene sequence: CDR1 SGHDT, CDR2 YYEEEE. The V and J ends lost 2 bases and 8 bases respectively, with 11 bases between them. The CDR3 is made up of 13 amino acids. CDR3 bases: TGTGCCAGCAGCTTATGGCTAGACGATGAGCAGTTCTTC. It is translated as CASSLWLDDEQFF. The complete variable domain, with remaining parts taken from reference TRBV5-6 and TRBJ2-1, reads DAGVTQSPTHLIKTRGQQVTLRCSPKSGHDTVSWYQQALGQGPQFIFQYYEEEERQRGNFPDRFSGHQFPNYSSELNVNALLLGDSALYLCASSLWLDDEQFFGPGTRLTVL.

The rearrangement links TRBV3-1 to TRBJ2-7, with D perhaps being TRBD1 or TRBD2 (5 bases each). Trimming left V 1 base short and J 3 bases short, with 10 bases between. Germline V gene sequence: CDR1 LGHDT, CDR2 YNNKEL (reference sequence). The CDR3 loop spans 14 amino acids. The CDR3 spells CASSQGEGNYEQYF. CDR3 DNA: TGTGCCAGCAGCCAAGGAGAGGGGAACTACGAGCAGTACTTC.

The genes are TRBV20-1 and TRBJ2-5; 7 bases are shared with TRBD1. There are 15 residues in the CDR3. Germline V CDR1 and CDR2: DFQATT, SNEGSKA (reference sequence). Trimming at V came to 3 bases and at J to 4 bases, leaving 11 bases not matched to a gene. Here the CDR3 DNA reads TGCAGTGCTAGTGTAAACAGGGGATTAGGAGAGACCCAGTACTTC. Translating it yields CSASVNRGLGETQYF.

This clonotype was counted many times. The gene calls are TRBV14 and TRBJ2-5, with 9 bases matching TRBD2. Germline trimming cut 1 base from V and 4 bases from J; bases unmatched to any gene: 7. Germline CDR1 and CDR2: SGHDN and FVKESK. CDR3 length equals 16 residues. The CDR3 DNA follows: TGTGCCAGCAGCCAAGGTACGACTAGCGGAGGAGAGACCCAGTACTTC. Translation: CASSQGTTSGGETQYF.

This CDR3 is CASSRRGDAGRPQPQHF. The DNA for the CDR3 is TGTGCCAGCAGCCGCCGCGGGGACGCCGGACGGCCTCAGCCCCAGCATTTT. The V gene is TRBV27, the J gene TRBJ1-5; perhaps TRBD1 as D (5 bases). Looked up from germline, CDR1 is MNHEY and CDR2 is SMNVEV (reference sequence). The CDR3 totals 17 residues. V lost 6 bases and J 6 bases, leaving 24 bases between the germline ends.

This clonotype was counted at least ten times. The chain links TRBV7-2 to TRBJ1-6; 9 nucleotides line up with TRBD1. Germline V gene lookup returns CDR1 SGHTA and CDR2 FQGNSA. The CDR3 runs 13 residues. V lost 6 bases and J lost 7; bases outside the gene matches: 1. CDR3 in amino acids: CASRTGGNSPLHF. The CDR3 DNA is TGTGCCAGCAGGACAGGGGGAAATTCACCCCTCCACTTT. The whole variable domain, filled in from reference TRBV7-2 and TRBJ1-6, reads GAGVSQSPSNKVTEKGKDVELRCDPISGHTALYWYRQSLGQGLEFLIYFQGNSAPDKSGLPSDRFSAERTGGSVSTLTIQRTQQEDSAVYLCASRTGGNSPLHFGNGTRLTVT.

The chain combines TRBV5-1 with TRBJ2-1; 12 nucleotides agree with TRBD2. The CDR3 loop spans 14 amino acids. After removal of 4 bases from V and 8 bases from J, the junction contained 4 bases not matched to a gene. The germline CDR1 and CDR2 sequences are SGHRS and YFSETQ. The CDR3: CASSRLAGVDEQFF. The CDR3 DNA reads as TGCGCCAGCAGCCGACTAGCGGGAGTAGATGAGCAGTTCTTC.

For the CDR3, the DNA is TGTGCCAGCAGGGAAGGACAGGGGGTGGATTCACCCCTCCACTTT. Translating it yields CASREGQGVDSPLHF. V and J are TRBV5-6 and TRBJ1-6; 10 bases fit TRBD1. CDR1 SGHDT and CDR2 YYEEEE come from the germline V gene. V was clipped by 5 bases and J by 8 bases; unmatched bases: 7. The CDR3 runs 15 residues.

This clonotype was seen ten or more times. The chain carries TRBV21-1 and TRBJ2-1. TRBV21-1 is designated a pseudogene. The CDR3 is made up of 14 amino acids. This CDR3 reads CASKPTSSYNEQFF. The CDR3, as DNA: TGTGCCAGCAAACCGACGAGCTCCTACAATGAGCAGTTCTTC.

In this sample, this clonotype turned up many times. The chain couples TRBV7-3 to TRBJ1-5; D is unclear. V lost 5 bases to trimming and J lost 0 bases, with 14 bases between them. Germline V gene data show CDR1 as SGHTA and CDR2 as FQGTGA. The CDR3 extends over 16 amino acids. In DNA form, the CDR3 reads TGTGCCAGCAGCCATTTACTTTTCAATAGCAATCAGCCCCAGCATTTT. This encodes CASSHLLFNSNQPQHF.

This chain links TRBV3-1 with TRBJ1-1; no clear D. The ends were cut back, 8 bases at V and 1 base at J, with 11 bases in the middle. Germline CDR1 LGHDT, CDR2 YNNKEL (reference sequence). The CDR3 is made up of 13 amino acids. CDR3 nucleotides: TGTGCCAGCCAAAATGTGGAGAACACTGAAGCTTTCTTT. Amino acid sequence: CASQNVENTEAFF.